This T cell receptor (beta chain) was found in a study of blood T cell repertoires in COVID-19. V was shortened by 6 bases and J by 5 bases, with 4 bases between the two germline ends. This CDR3 has 10 residues. Looked up from germline, CDR1 is SNHLY and CDR2 is FYNNEI. Per the study methods: Amplification with reference gene primers provided the estimates of nucleated cell counts. Sequencing was performed with immunoSEQ multiplex PCR; in TCRdb, only in-frame clones are kept and a portion is missing. That table supplies the V and J calls and clone size; D and trimming were determined from the DNA. This table holds about 270,000 clones, approximately 86% found once.

The receptor's source is a woman aged 18-35 years who had recovered from COVID-19. The chain couples TRBV2 to TRBJ1-2; D gene unclear. What was sequenced was PBMCs or T cells enriched from blood (not recorded which). CDR3 loop: CASRAYGYTF. The DNA of the CDR3 is TGTGCCAGCAGGGCATATGGCTACACCTTC. The full variable domain, completed using reference TRBV2 and TRBJ1-2, is EPEVTQTPSHQVTQMGQEVILRCVPISNHLYFYWYRQILGQKVEFLVSFYNNEISEKSEIFDDQFSVERPDGSNFTLKIRSTKLEDSAMYFCASRAYGYTFGSGTRLTVV.